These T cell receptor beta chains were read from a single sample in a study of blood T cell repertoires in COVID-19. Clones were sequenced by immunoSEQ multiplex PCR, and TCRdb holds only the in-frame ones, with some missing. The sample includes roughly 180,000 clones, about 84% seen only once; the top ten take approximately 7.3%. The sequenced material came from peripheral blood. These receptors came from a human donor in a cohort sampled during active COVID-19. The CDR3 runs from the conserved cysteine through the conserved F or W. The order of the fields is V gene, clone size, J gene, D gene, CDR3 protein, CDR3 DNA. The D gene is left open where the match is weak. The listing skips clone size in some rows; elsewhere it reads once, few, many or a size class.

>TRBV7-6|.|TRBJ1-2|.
CASSLGGPVWGYTF
TGTGCCAGCAGCTTAGGGGGGCCGGTTTGGGGCTACACCTTC
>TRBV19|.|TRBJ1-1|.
CASSIRGMTEAFF
TGTGCCAGTAGTATCCGGGGGATGACTGAAGCTTTCTTT
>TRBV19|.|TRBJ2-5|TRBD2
CASMGRAGGQETQYF
TGTGCCAGTATGGGTAGAGCGGGGGGGCAGGAGACCCAGTACTTC
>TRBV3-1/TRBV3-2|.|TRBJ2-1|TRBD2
CASTGLAGGDNEQFF
TGTGCCAGCACGGGACTAGCGGGGGGGGACAATGAGCAGTTCTTC
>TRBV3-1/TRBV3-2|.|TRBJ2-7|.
CASSPQGSEQYF
TGTGCCAGCAGCCCGCAGGGTTCCGAGCAGTACTTC
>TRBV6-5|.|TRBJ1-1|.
CAAARGGDTEAFF
TGTGCCGCAGCTCGTGGGGGGGACACTGAAGCTTTCTTT
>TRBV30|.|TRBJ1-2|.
CAWGLRGGLDGYGYTF
TGTGCCTGGGGTCTCCGGGGGGGGCTTGATGGGTATGGCTACACCTTC
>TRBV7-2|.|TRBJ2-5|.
CASSNRETQYF
TGTGCCAGCAGCAACAGAGAGACCCAGTACTTC
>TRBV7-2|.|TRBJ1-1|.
CASSLDPAGEAFF
TGTGCCAGCAGCTTAGATCCTGCGGGGGAAGCTTTCTTT
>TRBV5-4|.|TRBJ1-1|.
CASSSDLRVNTEAFF
TGTGCCAGCAGCTCGGATCTCAGGGTAAATACTGAAGCTTTCTTT
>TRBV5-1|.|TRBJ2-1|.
CASSLVDPSSFEQFF
TGCGCCAGCAGCTTGGTGGATCCATCTAGTTTTGAGCAGTTCTTC
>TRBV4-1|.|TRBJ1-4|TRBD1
CASSQDRDRGYEKLFF
TGCGCCAGCAGCCAAGACCGGGACAGGGGATATGAAAAACTGTTTTTT
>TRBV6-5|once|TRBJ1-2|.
CASSYTEGSNLGYTF
TGTGCCAGCAGTTACACGGAGGGAAGTAATCTAGGCTACACCTTC
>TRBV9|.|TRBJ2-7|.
CASSVAAGLTTYEQYF
TGTGCCAGCAGCGTAGCGGCGGGACTCACCACATACGAGCAGTACTTC
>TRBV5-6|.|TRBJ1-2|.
CASSLWRGNYGYTF
TGTGCCAGCAGCTTGTGGCGGGGCAACTATGGCTACACCTTC
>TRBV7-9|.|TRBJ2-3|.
CASSLFRRVESTDTQYF
TGTGCCAGCAGCTTATTTAGGAGGGTTGAAAGCACAGATACGCAGTATTTT
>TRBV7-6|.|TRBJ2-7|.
CASSRTAAYEQYF
TGTGCCAGCAGCAGGACAGCGGCCTACGAGCAGTACTTC
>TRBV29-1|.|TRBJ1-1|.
CSVGHNTEAFF
TGCAGCGTTGGACATAACACTGAAGCTTTCTTT
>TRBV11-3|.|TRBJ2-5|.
CASSLGLQETQYF
TGTGCCAGCAGCCTCGGACTTCAAGAGACCCAGTACTTC
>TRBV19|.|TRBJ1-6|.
CASSNRGPNNSPLHF
TGTGCCAGTAGTAATCGCGGGCCTAATAATTCACCCCTCCACTTT
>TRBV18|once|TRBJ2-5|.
CASSPETEETQYF
TGTGCCAGCTCACCGGAGACTGAAGAGACCCAGTACTTC
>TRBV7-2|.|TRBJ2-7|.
CASSLARSIPSYEQYF
TGTGCCAGCAGCTTAGCTCGCTCTATCCCCTCCTACGAGCAGTACTTC
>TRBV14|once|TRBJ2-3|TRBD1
CASSQDRPLTDTQYF
TGTGCCAGCAGCCAGGACAGGCCCCTAACAGATACGCAGTATTTT
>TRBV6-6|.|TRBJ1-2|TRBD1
CASSYSLQGVNYGYTF
TGTGCCAGCAGTTACTCGTTACAGGGGGTTAACTATGGCTACACCTTC
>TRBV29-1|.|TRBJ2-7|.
CSVGGQGGDEQYF
TGCAGCGTTGGGGGGCAGGGGGGAGACGAGCAGTACTTC
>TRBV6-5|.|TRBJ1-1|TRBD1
CASSAQGGTEAFF
TGTGCCAGCAGCGCACAGGGGGGCACTGAAGCTTTCTTT
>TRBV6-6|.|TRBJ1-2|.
CASSPIRDGGVYGYTF
TGTGCCAGCAGTCCGATACGGGACGGGGGGGTTTATGGCTACACCTTC
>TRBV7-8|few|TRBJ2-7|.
CASSWDTLYEQYF
TGTGCCAGCAGCTGGGACACTCTCTACGAGCAGTACTTC
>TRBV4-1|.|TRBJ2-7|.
CASSQDEYEQYF
TGCGCCAGCAGCCAAGATGAGTACGAGCAGTACTTC
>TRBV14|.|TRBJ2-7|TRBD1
CASSQGQGQGSYEQYF
TGTGCCAGCAGCCAAGGACAGGGACAGGGGTCCTACGAGCAGTACTTC
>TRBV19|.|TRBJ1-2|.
CASSSKNYGYTF
TGTGCCAGTAGTTCCAAAAACTATGGCTACACCTTC
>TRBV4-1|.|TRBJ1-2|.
CASSQESLLGDYGYTF
TGCGCCAGCAGCCAAGAATCTCTATTAGGGGACTATGGCTACACCTTC
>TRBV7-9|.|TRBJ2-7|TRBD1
CASSLPPGTGLKWYEQYF
TGTGCCAGCAGCTTACCCCCCGGGACAGGGTTGAAGTGGTACGAGCAGTACTTC
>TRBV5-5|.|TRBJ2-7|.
CASSLEWTVSYEQYF
TGTGCCAGCAGCTTGGAGTGGACAGTATCCTACGAGCAGTACTTC
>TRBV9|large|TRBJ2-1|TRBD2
CASSIPSSGGTNEQFF
TGTGCCAGCAGCATCCCCTCTAGCGGGGGAACCAATGAGCAGTTCTTC
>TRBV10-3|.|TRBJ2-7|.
CAISGGGQVGSYEQYF
TGTGCCATCAGTGGGGGGGGGCAGGTTGGCTCCTACGAGCAGTACTTC
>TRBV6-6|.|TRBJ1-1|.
CATSPGGSTEAFF
TGTGCCACCTCCCCGGGAGGTTCCACTGAAGCTTTCTTT
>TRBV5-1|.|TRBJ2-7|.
CASSQTVSYEQYF
TGCGCCAGCAGCCAAACAGTCTCCTACGAGCAGTACTTC
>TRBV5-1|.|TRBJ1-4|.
CASIGIQDEKLFF
TGCGCCAGCATCGGGATCCAGGATGAAAAACTGTTTTTT
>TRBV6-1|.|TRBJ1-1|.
CASSEDRATEAFF
TGTGCCAGCAGTGAAGACAGGGCGACTGAAGCTTTCTTT
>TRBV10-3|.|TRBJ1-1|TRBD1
CAIGQGDDTEAFF
TGTGCCATTGGACAGGGGGACGACACTGAAGCTTTCTTT
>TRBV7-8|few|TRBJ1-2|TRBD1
CASSSKGASYGYTF
TGTGCCAGCAGCTCCAAGGGGGCTAGCTATGGCTACACCTTC
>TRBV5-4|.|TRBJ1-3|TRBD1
CASSLGGQGYSGNTIYF
TGTGCCAGCAGCTTGGGTGGACAGGGGTACTCTGGAAACACCATATATTTT
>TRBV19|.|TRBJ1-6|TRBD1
CASTDRGSYNSPLHF
TGTGCCAGTACGGACAGGGGGTCCTATAATTCACCCCTCCACTTT
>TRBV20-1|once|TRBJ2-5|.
CSARLAETQYF
TGCAGTGCTAGACTAGCAGAGACCCAGTACTTC
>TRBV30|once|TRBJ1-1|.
CAWSVQQSTEAFF
TGTGCCTGGAGTGTACAACAAAGCACTGAAGCTTTCTTT
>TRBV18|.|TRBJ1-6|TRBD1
CASSPPGQGIGNSPLHF
TGTGCCAGCTCACCACCGGGACAGGGAATAGGAAATTCACCCCTCCACTTT
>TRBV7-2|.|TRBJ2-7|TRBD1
CASRGTGGTYEQYF
TGTGCCAGCAGAGGGACAGGGGGCACCTACGAGCAGTACTTC
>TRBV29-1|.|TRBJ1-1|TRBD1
CSVRTGGPEAFF
TGCAGCGTTCGGACAGGGGGGCCAGAAGCTTTCTTT
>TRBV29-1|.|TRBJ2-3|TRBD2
CSGGLAGADTQYF
TGCAGCGGGGGACTAGCGGGGGCAGATACGCAGTATTTT
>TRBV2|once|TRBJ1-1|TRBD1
CASRAHRGRLGTEAFF
TGTGCCAGCAGGGCCCACAGGGGGCGCTTGGGCACTGAAGCTTTCTTT
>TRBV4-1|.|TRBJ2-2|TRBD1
CASSLGDRGTGELFF
TGCGCCAGCAGCCTAGGCGACAGGGGGACCGGGGAGCTGTTTTTT
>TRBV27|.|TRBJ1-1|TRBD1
CASSPPGWTGDINPTEAFF
TGTGCCAGCAGTCCCCCAGGGTGGACAGGAGATATTAATCCCACTGAAGCTTTCTTT
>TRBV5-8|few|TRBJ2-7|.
CASSLVQSPSYEQYF
TGTGCCAGCAGCTTGGTTCAGTCGCCATCCTACGAGCAGTACTTC
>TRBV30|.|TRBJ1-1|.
CAWSVLRGGTEAFF
TGTGCCTGGAGTGTACTAAGGGGAGGGACTGAAGCTTTCTTT
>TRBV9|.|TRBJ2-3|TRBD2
CASSVAATSGRLDTQYF
TGTGCCAGCAGCGTAGCTGCGACTAGCGGGCGGTTGGATACGCAGTATTTT
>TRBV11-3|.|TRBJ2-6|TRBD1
CASSLTGGAGANVLTF
TGTGCCAGCAGCCTGACAGGGGGGGCCGGGGCCAACGTCCTGACTTTC
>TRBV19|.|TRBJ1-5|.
CASYDRGRDNQPQHF
TGTGCCAGTTATGACCGGGGGAGGGACAATCAGCCCCAGCATTTT
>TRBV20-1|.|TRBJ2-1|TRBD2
CSARAGTSSFF
TGCAGTGCTAGAGCCGGGACTAGTTCGTTCTTC